This TCR beta chain appears in the sequencing data of a study of CD8 T cells in ankylosing spondylitis. TCRdb reanalysed the 5' RACE reads using MiXCR and keeps one entry per CDR3 protein. The sample holds just under 95,000 distinct CDR3 sequences, about 8.8% seen once. This clonotype was counted only a few times. CDR1 is SGHTA and CDR2 is FQGNSA in the germline V gene. CDR3 length: 14 amino acids. V shed 7 bases, J shed 3 bases, and the junction held 8 bases outside the gene matches. The specimen sequenced was blood, either unsorted or a sorted T cell fraction (not recorded which). This clonotype was sampled from a male donor with ankylosing spondylitis or in good health (not recorded which). The chain combines TRBV7-2 with TRBJ2-7; TRBD2 agrees at 8 bases. CDR3 nucleotide sequence: TGTGCCAGCACCACTACTAGCGGCAGCTACGAGCAGTACTTC. It is translated as CASTTTSGSYEQYF.